Following are 2 T cell receptor beta chains from one sample sequenced in a study of PD-1 blockade in classical Hodgkin lymphoma. The protocol was immunoSEQ multiplex PCR, while the TCRdb copy is restricted to in-frame clones and leaves out a portion. The table has almost 100,000 clones, about nine tenths seen once; the top ten hold 2.8%. Every one of the patients relapsed after autologous stem cell transplantation (brentuximab vedotin exposure was variable). The sample was peripheral blood mononuclear cells (PBMCs), taken at baseline. Receptors were obtained from a human donor with classical Hodgkin lymphoma.

The chain recombines TRBV4-2 with TRBJ1-2, with 8 bases fitting TRBD1. V was pared by 4 bases and J by 0 bases, with 7 bases of the junction left unmatched. There are 16 residues in the CDR3. Germline values: CDR1 LGHNA, CDR2 YNFKEQ. The CDR3 DNA reads as TGTGCCAGCAGCCTCCGCGGACAGGGAACTAACTATGGCTACACCTTC. Translation: CASSLRGQGTNYGYTF.

V is TRBV4-1 and J is TRBJ1-2; D may be TRBD1 (5 bases). Germline V gene data show CDR1 as MGHRA and CDR2 as YSYEKL. The ends were cut back, 4 bases at V and 6 bases at J, with 15 bases in the middle. The CDR3 contains 14 residues. CDR3 loop: CASSPWGEWDGYTF. Written as DNA, the CDR3 is TGCGCCAGCAGCCCATGGGGGGAATGGGATGGCTACACCTTC.